These 13 T cell receptor beta chains came from one sample sequenced in a study of beta chain features in type 1 diabetes (dated by TCRdb to 2017 to 2018). The library was prepared using the immunoSEQ multiplex PCR assay. The entire isolated RNA was reverse transcribed using the High Capacity cDNA Reverse Transcription Kit, and thus expressed TCRB transcripts were sequenced. This is the immuneACCESS table as TCRdb keeps it, with only in-frame sequences that have V and J called. A part of the clones is gone; compared with another copy, unresolved V genes explain less than half, and the rest is unexplained. Here the sample has under 300,000 clones; 25% to 30% occur a single time. The ten largest clonotypes hold 4% of the sample. Source material: central memory CD4+ T cells from blood. The receptor set was obtained from a man aged 25 to 40 in good health.

The CDR3 DNA reads TGTGCCATCAGTGGTCGAGGGTCCTACGAGCAGTACTTC. Its protein product is CAISGRGSYEQYF. The chain uses TRBV10-3 and TRBJ2-7; a possible D gene is TRBD2 (5 bases). CDR1 ENHRY and CDR2 SYGVKD come from the germline V gene. The ends were cut back, 4 bases at V and 1 base at J, with 8 bases in the middle. This CDR3 region has 13 residues.

A few counts support this clone. The chain has TRBV27 and TRBJ2-2; possibly TRBD1 for D (6 bases). V was shortened by 6 bases and J by 1 base, with 12 bases between the two germline ends. There are 15 residues in the CDR3. From germline, CDR1 is MNHEY and CDR2 SMNVEV (reference sequence). CDR3 nucleotide sequence: TGTGCCAGCAGAAACAGGGAGTTGAACACCGGGGAGCTGTTTTTT. Encoded protein: CASRNRELNTGELFF.

In this sample, this clone turned up a few times. Other nucleotide sequences from this sample produce the same CDR3. The rearrangement uses TRBV7-2 and TRBJ2-1, with 7 bases matching TRBD1. CDR3 size: 14 residues. Trimming cost V 4 bases and J 5 bases; bases outside gene matches: 5. Germline CDR1 is SGHTA and CDR2 is FQGNSA. The CDR3 region is CASSSPRGNNEQFF. The CDR3 bases are TGTGCCAGCAGCTCCCCCAGGGGGAACAATGAGCAGTTCTTC.

This chain connects TRBV6-1 to TRBJ1-1; TRBD1 might be the D (6 bases). Germline loops: CDR1 MNHNS, CDR2 SASEGT. The CDR3 spans 13 residues. V shed 4 bases and J shed 4 bases, with 10 bases lying between them. The CDR3: CASSATGSTEAFF. The CDR3 region has the DNA TGTGCCAGCAGTGCTACAGGGTCCACTGAAGCTTTCTTT.

This chain joins TRBV9 and TRBJ2-7; D uncertain. This CDR3 region has 14 residues. V was cut by 0 bases and J by 1 base, with 8 bases left in between. Germline V gives CDR1 SGDLS, CDR2 YYNGEE. In DNA, the CDR3 is TGTGCCAGCAGCGTAGAGGTGGGTTCCTACGAGCAGTACTTC. It specifies CASSVEVGSYEQYF.

The V gene is TRBV10-3, the J gene TRBJ2-4; 8 bases agree with TRBD1. J gave up 6 bases and V 6 bases, and 7 bases lay outside the gene matches. This CDR3 is built from 14 residues. Per the germline V gene, CDR1 is ENHRY and CDR2 is SYGVKD. CDR3 sequence (DNA): TGTGCCATCAGCCAGGACAGGGAGGCAAACATTCAGTACTTC. It translates to CAISQDREANIQYF.

This clone was counted a few times. The chain has TRBV6-5 and TRBJ1-6; perhaps TRBD1 as D (6 bases). Between the trimmed V and J ends, which lost 3 bases and 8 bases, there was a span of 14 bases. The CDR3 length is 15 residues. The V gene's germline CDR1 is MNHEY and CDR2 SVGAGI. CDR3 residues: CASSYQDSSYSPLHF. The CDR3 DNA reads as TGTGCCAGCAGTTATCAGGACAGCTCATATTCACCCCTCCACTTT.

V gene TRBV4-1 combines with J gene TRBJ1-1; a possible D gene is TRBD1 (5 bases). Germline values: CDR1 MGHRA, CDR2 YSYEKL. V was cut by 1 base and J by 6 bases, with 15 bases left in between. This CDR3 contains 15 residues. CDR3 DNA sequence: TGCGCCAGCAGCCAAGTTAGCAGGGAAAGGGCTGAAGCTTTCTTT. Translated: CASSQVSRERAEAFF.

The genes are TRBV6-1 and TRBJ2-2, with TRBD1 identical over 9 bases. The length of the CDR3 is 16 residues. V was pared by 4 bases and J by 4 bases, with 7 bases of the junction left unmatched. The germline gives CDR1 MNHNS, CDR2 SASEGT. This chain's CDR3 is CASSGGGQGPTGELFF. In nucleotides, the CDR3 is TGTGCCAGCAGTGGAGGGGGACAGGGCCCCACCGGGGAGCTGTTTTTT.

The chain uses TRBV6-6 and TRBJ1-5; unclear D gene. This CDR3 comprises 14 residues. The germline V and J ends were trimmed by 8 bases and 1 base, with 12 bases remaining between them. Germline loops: CDR1 MNHNY, CDR2 SVGAGI (reference sequence). In DNA, the CDR3 is TGTGCCAGCGTCCTGGAGGCGAGCAATCAGCCCCAGCATTTT. Its protein is CASVLEASNQPQHF.

The J gene is TRBJ2-3, the V gene TRBV28, with 13 positions matching TRBD2. This CDR3 contains 15 residues. The germline CDR1 and CDR2 sequences are MDHEN and SYDVKM. V was pared by 3 bases and J by 5 bases, with 2 bases of the junction left unmatched. CDR3 in amino acids: CASSLGTSGKDTQYF. DNA of the CDR3: TGTGCCAGCAGTTTGGGGACTAGCGGGAAAGATACGCAGTATTTT.

This chain links TRBV20-1 with TRBJ2-1; D not certain. Germline V lookup: CDR1 DFQATT, CDR2 SNEGSKA (reference sequence). CDR3 length: 10 residues. V was pared by 6 bases and J by 16 bases, with 16 bases between. The CDR3 is CSAHRINEFF. The CDR3 DNA sequence: TGCAGTGCCCACCGGATTAATGAATTCTTC.

This clone was observed a few times. The chain couples TRBV29-1 to TRBJ2-3; 15 bases are a match to TRBD2. This CDR3 has 16 amino acids. From germline, CDR1 is SQVTM and CDR2 ANQGSEA. J gave up 4 bases and V 4 bases, and 6 bases lay outside the gene matches. CDR3 sequence (DNA): TGCAGCGTTGCCCTGGGACTAGCGGGAGGCGCAGATACGCAGTATTTT. It specifies CSVALGLAGGADTQYF.